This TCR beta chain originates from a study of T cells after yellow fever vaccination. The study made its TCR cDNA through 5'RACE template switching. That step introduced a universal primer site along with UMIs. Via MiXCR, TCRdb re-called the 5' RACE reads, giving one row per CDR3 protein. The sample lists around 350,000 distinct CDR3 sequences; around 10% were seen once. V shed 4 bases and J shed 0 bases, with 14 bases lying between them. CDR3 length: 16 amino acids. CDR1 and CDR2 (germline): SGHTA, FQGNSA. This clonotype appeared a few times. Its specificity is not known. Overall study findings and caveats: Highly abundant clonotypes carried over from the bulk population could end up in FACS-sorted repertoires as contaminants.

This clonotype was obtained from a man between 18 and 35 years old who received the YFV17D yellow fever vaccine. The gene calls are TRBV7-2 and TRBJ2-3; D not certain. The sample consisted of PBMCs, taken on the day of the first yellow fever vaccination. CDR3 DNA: TGTGCCAGCAGCTCCTTCAGCGTTGCTAGCACAGATACGCAGTATTTT. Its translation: CASSSFSVASTDTQYF.